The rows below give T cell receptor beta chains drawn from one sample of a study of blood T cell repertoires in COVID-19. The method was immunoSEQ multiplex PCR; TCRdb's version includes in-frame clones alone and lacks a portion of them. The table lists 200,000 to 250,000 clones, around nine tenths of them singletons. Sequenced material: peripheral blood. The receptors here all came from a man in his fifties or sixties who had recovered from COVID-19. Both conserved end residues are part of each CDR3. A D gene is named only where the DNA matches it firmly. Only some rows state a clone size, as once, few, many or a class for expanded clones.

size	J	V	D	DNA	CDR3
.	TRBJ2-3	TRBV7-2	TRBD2	TGTGCCAGCAGCTTATCGGGGCGGGGGAGCACAGATACGCAGTATTTT	CASSLSGRGSTDTQYF
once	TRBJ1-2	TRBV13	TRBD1	TGTGCCAGCAGCTTAAGGACAGGGGGGGACTATGGCTACACCTTC	CASSLRTGGDYGYTF
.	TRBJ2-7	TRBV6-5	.	TGTGCCAGCAGGTTGCGGCGGTCCCCCTCCTACGAGCAGTACTTC	CASRLRRSPSYEQYF
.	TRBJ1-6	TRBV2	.	TGTGCCAGCAGGGGGGGGGTAGGTAATTCACCCCTCCACTTT	CASRGGVGNSPLHF
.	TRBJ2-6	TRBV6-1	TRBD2	TGTGCCAGCAGTGGAGGGGGGACTAGATCCTCTGGGGCCAACGTCCTGACTTTC	CASSGGGTRSSGANVLTF
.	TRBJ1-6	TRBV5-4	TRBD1	TGTGCCAGCAGCCCAGGGGGCGAGGTGTCACCCCTCCACTTT	CASSPGGEVSPLHF
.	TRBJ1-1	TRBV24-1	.	TGTGCCACCAGTGATTTACGGGGGGAAGCTTTCTTT	CATSDLRGEAFF
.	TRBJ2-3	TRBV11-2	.	TGTGCCAGCAGCCGACGCCCGGGAGCTAGCACAGATACGCAGTATTTT	CASSRRPGASTDTQYF
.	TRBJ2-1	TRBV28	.	TGTGCCAGCAGTTCCCCTAACAGCCCGGGGTACAATGAGCAGTTCTTC	CASSSPNSPGYNEQFF
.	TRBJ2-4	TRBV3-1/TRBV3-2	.	TGTGCCAGCAGCCAACCCAGGGGGGACATTCAGTACTTC	CASSQPRGDIQYF
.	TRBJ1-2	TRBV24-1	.	TGTGCCACCAGGGGACCCTCCACAGGGAACTCTAACTATGGCTACACCTTC	CATRGPSTGNSNYGYTF
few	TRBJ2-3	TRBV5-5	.	TGTGCCAGCAGCTCGGCAGGTACAGATACGCAGTATTTT	CASSSAGTDTQYF
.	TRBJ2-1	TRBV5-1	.	TGCGCCAGCAGCTTGGGTGAGGTTGGCAATGAGCAGTTCTTC	CASSLGEVGNEQFF
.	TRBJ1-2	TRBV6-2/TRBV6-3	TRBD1	TGTGCCAGCAGTTATGTTACCGGGACAGCCTCCGAAACGGGCTACACCTTC	CASSYVTGTASETGYTF
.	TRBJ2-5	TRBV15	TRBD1	TGTGCCACCAGCAGAGCGACAGGGGGACTCGAGACCCAGTACTTC	CATSRATGGLETQYF
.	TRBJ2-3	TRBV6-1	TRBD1	TGTGCCAGCAGTGTACTTGGACAGGGATACCCGAGTAGACAGTCAGATACGCAGTATTTT	CASSVLGQGYPSRQSDTQYF
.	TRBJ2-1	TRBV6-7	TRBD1	TGTGCCAGCAGTTGGTCCAGGGGGCCCTACAATGAGCAGTTCTTC	CASSWSRGPYNEQFF
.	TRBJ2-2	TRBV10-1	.	TGCGCCAGCAGTGGCGGCTTCTCCACCGGGGAGCTGTTTTTT	CASSGGFSTGELFF
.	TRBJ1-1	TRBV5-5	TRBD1	TGTGCCAGCAGCCCGGGACAGTTCATGAACACTGAAGCTTTCTTT	CASSPGQFMNTEAFF
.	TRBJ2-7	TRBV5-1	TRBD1	TGCGCCAGCAGCTTGGGCTCCGGGACAGGGATCCACGAGCAGTACTTC	CASSLGSGTGIHEQYF
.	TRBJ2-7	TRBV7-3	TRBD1	TGTGCCAGCAGCCCGGCCGGGGGACAGGCCTACGAGCAGTACTTC	CASSPAGGQAYEQYF
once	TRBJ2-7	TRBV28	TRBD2	TGTGCCAGCAGTATTTCCGTAGCGGGAGGCCCCTACGAGCAGTACTTC	CASSISVAGGPYEQYF
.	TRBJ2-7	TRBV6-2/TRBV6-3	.	TGTGCCAGCAGTTCCGGATTTGGAGGCGCCTACGAGCAGTACTTC	CASSSGFGGAYEQYF
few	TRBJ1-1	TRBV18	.	TGTGCCAGCTCACCGGACAGACAGAACACTGAAGCTTTCTTT	CASSPDRQNTEAFF
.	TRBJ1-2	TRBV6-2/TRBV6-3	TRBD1	TGTGCCAGCAGTTCGGACAGGGCACCTACTAACTATGGCTACACCTTC	CASSSDRAPTNYGYTF
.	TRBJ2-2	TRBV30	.	TGTGCCTGGCTGGGGCGGGAGAACACCGGGGAGCTGTTTTTT	CAWLGRENTGELFF
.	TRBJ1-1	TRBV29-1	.	TGCAGCTCCACCGCCGGGGAGGCTTTCTTT	CSSTAGEAFF
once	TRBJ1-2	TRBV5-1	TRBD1	TGCGCCAGCAGCCCTGGGACAGGGGGCTACACCTTC	CASSPGTGGYTF
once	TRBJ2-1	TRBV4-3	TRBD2	TGCGCCAGCAGCCGGGGCCTAGCGGGCATAGACAATGAGCAGTTCTTC	CASSRGLAGIDNEQFF
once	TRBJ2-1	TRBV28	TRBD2	TGTGCCAGCAAACGTAGCGGGACCTACAATGAGCAGTTCTTC	CASKRSGTYNEQFF
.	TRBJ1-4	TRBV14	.	TGTGCCAGCAGCCATCCCTTCGGCAGGGGTCGAACTAATGAAAAACTGTTTTTT	CASSHPFGRGRTNEKLFF
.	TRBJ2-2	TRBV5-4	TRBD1	TGTGCCAGCAGCTCGGCCCCGGACAGGGGGTTCGGGGAGCTGTTTTTT	CASSSAPDRGFGELFF
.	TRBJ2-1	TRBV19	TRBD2	TGTGCCAGTAGTGTATCTAGCGGCTCTTACAATGAGCAGTTCTTC	CASSVSSGSYNEQFF
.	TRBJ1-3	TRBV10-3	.	TGTGCCATCAGCCCCCAGTCTGGAAACACCATATATTTT	CAISPQSGNTIYF
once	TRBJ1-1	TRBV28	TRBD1	TGTGCCAGCAGCGGAGGGGGCAAGGTCACTGAAGCTTTCTTT	CASSGGGKVTEAFF
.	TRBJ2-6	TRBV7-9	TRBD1	TGTGCCAGCAGCCAGCAATCGGGACAGTTCTCTGGGGCCAACGTCCTGACTTTC	CASSQQSGQFSGANVLTF
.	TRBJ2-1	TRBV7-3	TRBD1	TGTGCCAGCAGCCCCCGGACAGGGAGCTCCTACAATGAGCAGTTCTTC	CASSPRTGSSYNEQFF
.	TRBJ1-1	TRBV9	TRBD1	TGTGCCAGCAGGGGGGACAGGGGCACTGAAGCTTTCTTT	CASRGDRGTEAFF
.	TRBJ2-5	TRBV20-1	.	TGCAGTGCTAGAAAGCCCACGGCCCAGTACTTC	CSARKPTAQYF
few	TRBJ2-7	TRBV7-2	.	TGTGCCAGCAGCGGGTTTACTAGTTCCTACGAGCAGTACTTC	CASSGFTSSYEQYF
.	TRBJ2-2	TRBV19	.	TGTGCCACCACTCTGGGGACACTCAGTAACACCGGGGAGCTGTTTTTT	CATTLGTLSNTGELFF
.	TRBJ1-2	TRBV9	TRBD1	TGTGCCAGCAGCGTAGCCGGGCTAACAGGGGGCGCGGGGGGCTACACCTTC	CASSVAGLTGGAGGYTF
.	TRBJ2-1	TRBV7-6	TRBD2	TGTGCCAGCAGCTCTGCGACTAGCGGGAGTGAGGGTGAGCAGTTCTTC	CASSSATSGSEGEQFF
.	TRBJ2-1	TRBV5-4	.	TGTGCCAGCAGCTTAGCCCAGGGGCGAAATGAGCAGTTCTTC	CASSLAQGRNEQFF
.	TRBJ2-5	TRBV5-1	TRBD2	TGCGCCAGCAGCTTGAGGAGACTAGCGGGGGGGCCGAAGGAGAGAGAGACCCAGTACTTC	CASSLRRLAGGPKERETQYF
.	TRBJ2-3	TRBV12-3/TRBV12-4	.	TGTGCCAGCGCCCGAGCAGATACGCAGTATTTT	CASARADTQYF
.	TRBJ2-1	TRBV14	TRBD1	TGTGCCAGCAGCTTCCGGGACAGTTTCTACAATGAGCAGTTCTTC	CASSFRDSFYNEQFF
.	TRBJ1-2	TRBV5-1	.	TGCGCCAGCAGCCTCTTCTCGAGGGATGGCTACACCTTC	CASSLFSRDGYTF
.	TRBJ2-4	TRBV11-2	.	TGTGCCAGCAGCGCGCGACTAGCCAAAAACATTCAGTACTTC	CASSARLAKNIQYF
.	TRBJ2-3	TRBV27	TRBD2	TGTGCCAGCAGTGCCCCTAGCGGACCGAGCACAGATACGCAGTATTTT	CASSAPSGPSTDTQYF
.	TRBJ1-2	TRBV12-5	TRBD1	TGTGCTAGTGGTTTTCTAGGACAGGGGAGAGCCTACGGCTACACCTTC	CASGFLGQGRAYGYTF
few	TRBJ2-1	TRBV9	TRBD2	TGTGCCAGCAGCCCTCCTAGCGGGGGAGGGTACAATGAGCAGTTCTTC	CASSPPSGGGYNEQFF
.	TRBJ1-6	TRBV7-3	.	TGTGCCAGCAGCTTATTTGGAGGCTCAAATAATTCACCCCTCCACTTT	CASSLFGGSNNSPLHF
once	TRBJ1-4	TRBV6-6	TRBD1	TGTGCCAGCAGCGCCGGGACAGGGGGCGAAAAACTGTTTTTT	CASSAGTGGEKLFF
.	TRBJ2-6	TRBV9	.	TGTGCCAGCAGCGTAGGGGAGATGACTTACTCTGGGGCCAACGTCCTGACTTTC	CASSVGEMTYSGANVLTF
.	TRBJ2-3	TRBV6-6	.	TGTGCCGGTAGGGGGGGTAGCACAGATACGCAGTATTTT	CAGRGGSTDTQYF
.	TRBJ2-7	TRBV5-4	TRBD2	TGTGCCAGCAGCCGGACTAGCGGGAGTGGATCCTACGAGCAGTACTTC	CASSRTSGSGSYEQYF
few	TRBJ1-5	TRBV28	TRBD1	TGTGCCAGCAGTTTATCCTACCACCGGACAGGGGATCAGCCCCAGCATTTT	CASSLSYHRTGDQPQHF
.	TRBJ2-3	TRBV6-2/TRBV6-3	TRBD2	TGTGCCAGCAGTTACCCCCTAGCGGGAGACAAAGATACGCAGTATTTT	CASSYPLAGDKDTQYF